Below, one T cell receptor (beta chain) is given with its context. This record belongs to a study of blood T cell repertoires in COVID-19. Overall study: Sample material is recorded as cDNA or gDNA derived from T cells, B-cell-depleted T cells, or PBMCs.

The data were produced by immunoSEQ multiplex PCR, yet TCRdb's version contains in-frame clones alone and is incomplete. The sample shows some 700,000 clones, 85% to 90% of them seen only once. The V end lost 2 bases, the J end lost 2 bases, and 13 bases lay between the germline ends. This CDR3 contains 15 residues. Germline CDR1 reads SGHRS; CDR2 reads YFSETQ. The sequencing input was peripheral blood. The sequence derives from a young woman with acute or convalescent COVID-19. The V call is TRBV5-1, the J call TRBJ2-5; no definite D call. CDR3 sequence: CASSFNTLTQETQYF. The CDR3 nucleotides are TGCGCCAGCAGCTTCAACACCCTGACACAAGAGACCCAGTACTTC.